These 26 T cell receptor beta chains were sequenced from one sample in a study of T cell clonality in common variable immunodeficiency. Sequencing used immunoSEQ multiplex PCR; TCRdb keeps in-frame clones, though not all of them. The table lists over 35,000 clones, with no singletons. The specimen sequenced was peripheral blood mononuclear cells. These receptors all stem from a person between 18 and 75 years old in good health.

This clone occurred many times. The read ends 3 residues early relative to the CDR3; the germline J gene fills the gap. V and J are TRBV12-3 or TRBV12-4 and TRBJ2-3; TRBD2 is a possible D gene (6 bases). Trimming shortened V by 8 bases and J by 5 bases, and 17 bases separated the two germline ends. The length of the CDR3 is 14 residues. The CDR3 region is CASGDSPWGDTQYF. CDR3 DNA, as far as it was read: TGTGCCAGCGGGGACTCCCCATGGGGAGATACG.

This clone was seen at least ten times. Sequencing ends 3 residues short of the CDR3 end; the germline J gene provides the rest. The chain is built from TRBV7-3 and TRBJ1-1; 7 bases are shared with TRBD1. CDR1 is SGHTA, CDR2 FQGTGA, per germline. The CDR3 has 13 amino acids. V was pared by 5 bases and J by 5 bases, with 5 bases of the junction left unmatched. CDR3 residues: CASSRTGETEAFF. The sequenced part of the CDR3 DNA is TGTGCCAGCAGCCGGACAGGCGAGACTGAA.

This clone was detected many times. The observed sequence ends 3 residues before the CDR3 terminus, with the missing tail filled in from the germline J gene. The genes are TRBV24-1 and TRBJ2-3; TRBD2 matches 7 bases. The CDR3 is 14 amino acids. Per germline, CDR1 KGHDR and CDR2 SFDVKD. The covered CDR3 bases are TGTGCCACCAGTGAACCCGGGACTACTACTTCG. Amino acid sequence: CATSEPGTTTS. The whole CDR3 protein is CATSEPGTTTSQYF.

This clone appeared many times. Sequencing ends 3 residues short of the CDR3 end; the germline J gene provides the rest. The chain combines TRBV20-1 with TRBJ2-5, with 11 bases identical to TRBD1. Germline assignment: CDR1 DFQATT and CDR2 SNEGSKA (reference sequence). J was trimmed by 5 bases and V by 4 bases; bases with no gene match: 6. The CDR3 totals 14 residues. The CDR3 bases that were read are TGCAGTGCTAAGGACAGGGGGCACGCGGAGACC. It encodes CSAKDRGHAET. The CDR3 reads in full as CSAKDRGHAETQYF.

This clone was counted ten times or more. Sequencing ends 3 residues short of the CDR3 end; the germline J gene provides the rest. This sequence joins TRBV6-1 and TRBJ1-2, with TRBD1 matching 9 bases. The CDR3 has 14 amino acids. V shed 1 base and J 7 bases; nucleotides not matched to a gene: 4. The germline V gene has CDR1 MNHNS and CDR2 SASEGT. The sequenced part of the CDR3 DNA is TGTGCCAGCAGTGAAGTAGTGACAGGGGGTGGC. Amino acid sequence: CASSEVVTGGG. In full, the CDR3 reads CASSEVVTGGGYTF.

This clone was counted many times. The CDR3 is cut off 3 residues early in the read; its end comes from the germline J gene. This chain connects TRBV19 to TRBJ2-1; a weak D match, TRBD1 (6 bases). The germline V gene encodes CDR1 LNHDA and CDR2 SQIVND (reference sequence). This CDR3 contains 15 residues. The V end was cut by 5 bases, the J end by 5 bases, with 16 bases between. The sequenced CDR3 bases are TGTGCCAGTAGTTTCCTACAGGGAGTCCACAATGAG. It translates to CASSFLQGVHNE. The complete CDR3 reads CASSFLQGVHNEQFF.

By its share, this clone is medium-sized. The read terminates 3 residues ahead of where the CDR3 ends, so the germline J gene completes it. The chain uses TRBV20-1 and TRBJ1-1; 9 nucleotides agree with TRBD1. The V segment lost 5 bases and the J segment 3 bases; nucleotides outside the gene matches: 4. This CDR3 is built from 13 residues. Looked up from germline, CDR1 is DFQATT and CDR2 is SNEGSKA (reference sequence). The part of the CDR3 DNA that was read is TGCAGTGCTGCGACAGGGGGGCACACTGAA. Amino acid sequence: CSAATGGHTE. The CDR3 as a whole reads CSAATGGHTEAFF.

This clone was counted between two and nine times. The CDR3 goes on 3 residues after the read ends, and that part is filled in from the germline J gene. The chain couples TRBV11-2 to TRBJ1-1; tentative D call: TRBD1 (5 bases). CDR3 length: 13 residues. Trimming shortened V by 2 bases and J by 4 bases, and 8 bases separated the two germline ends. Germline loops: CDR1 SGHAT, CDR2 FQNNGV. The CDR3 sequence: CASSLRGSTEAFF. Partial CDR3 DNA: TGTGCCAGCAGCTTAAGGGGCTCCACTGAA.

This clone was recorded at least ten times. The read stops 3 residues short of the end of the CDR3; the missing end is completed from the germline J gene. V gene TRBV20-1 combines with J gene TRBJ2-7, with unresolved D. Trimming shortened V by 0 bases and J by 0 bases, and 12 bases separated the two germline ends. Germline loops: CDR1 DFQATT, CDR2 SNEGSKA (reference sequence). The CDR3 extends over 15 amino acids. The DNA read from the CDR3 is TGCAGTGCTAGAGAGGGCACGACCGACTCCTACGAG. Translating gives CSAREGTTDSYE. The CDR3, in full, reads CSAREGTTDSYEQYF.

This clone was seen many times. The read is 3 residues too short to cover the CDR3 end, so that end is filled in from the germline J gene. The rearrangement links TRBV5-4 to TRBJ2-7; D perhaps matches TRBD1 (6 bases). Looked up from germline, CDR1 is SGHNT and CDR2 is YYREEE (reference sequence). The CDR3 runs to 14 residues. V was shortened by 1 base and J by 1 base, with 9 bases between the two germline ends. The CDR3 region is CASSLTTGSYEQYF. The sequenced CDR3 bases are TGTGCCAGCAGCTTGACCACAGGGTCCTACGAG.

This clone appeared many times. The read terminates 3 residues before the CDR3 end, so the remaining end is supplied by the germline J gene. The chain joins TRBV5-5 to TRBJ2-7; 9 nucleotides agree with TRBD2. The CDR3 extends over 14 amino acids. Germline loops: CDR1 SGHKS, CDR2 YYEKEE (reference sequence). The junction had 5 bases not matched to a gene; V was cut back by 6 bases and J by 1 base. The CDR3 is CASISTSGSYEQYF. The part of the CDR3 DNA that was read is TGTGCCAGCATATCGACTAGCGGATCCTACGAG.

This clone was picked up many times. The CDR3 is cut off 3 residues early in the read; its end comes from the germline J gene. The chain has TRBV28 and TRBJ1-5, with D maybe TRBD1 (6 bases). The CDR3 sequence is 15 residues long. Looked up from germline, CDR1 is MDHEN and CDR2 is SYDVKM. The V gene lost 3 bases and the J gene lost 7 bases, with 16 bases spanning the gap. The CDR3 bases that were read are TGTGCCAGCAGTTTTTCGGGGGGCGCGGAACAGCCC. It specifies CASSFSGGAEQP. The CDR3, in full, reads CASSFSGGAEQPQHF. Full variable domain (missing parts from reference TRBV28 and TRBJ1-5): DVKVTQSSRYLVKRTGEKVFLECVQDMDHENMFWYRQDPGLGLRLIYFSYDVKMKEKGDIPEGYSVSREKKERFSLILESASTNQTSMYLCASSFSGGAEQPQHFGDGTRLSIL.

This clone was seen ten or more times. CDR3 DNA (partial): TGCAGCGTTGAAGAGGGGACAGGGACTGGC. Translation: CSVEEGTGTG. The CDR3 in full is CSVEEGTGTGYTF. The V and J genes are TRBV29-1 and TRBJ1-2; TRBD1 matches at 9 bases. Read data end 3 residues before the CDR3 end; the end is taken from the germline J gene. The junction had 3 bases not matched to a gene; V was cut back by 0 bases and J by 7 bases. The CDR3 covers 13 residues. Germline V gives CDR1 SQVTM, CDR2 ANQGSEA.

The table lists this clone with many counts. The CDR3 protein is CASSVGGAQSYEQYF. Incomplete CDR3 DNA: TGTGCCAGCAGCGTAGGTGGGGCTCAATCCTACGAG. The J gene is TRBJ2-7, the V gene TRBV9, with D possibly being TRBD1 (5 bases). The CDR3 extends 3 residues past the end of the read, so its final part is completed from the germline J gene. This CDR3 is built from 15 residues. V was pared by 0 bases and J by 1 base, with 11 bases between. CDR1 and CDR2 (germline): SGDLS, YYNGEE.

There are many counts of this clone. CDR3 amino acids: CASSLGGGIEAFF. Partial CDR3 DNA: TGTGCCAGCAGTTTAGGGGGGGGGATTGAA. The genes are TRBV12-3 or TRBV12-4 and TRBJ1-1, with a weak D call TRBD1 (5 bases). The read terminates 3 residues before the CDR3 end, so the remaining end is supplied by the germline J gene. CDR3 size: 13 residues. V was cut by 1 base and J by 7 bases, with 10 bases left in between.

Many counts were recorded for this clone. The sequenced fragment ends 3 residues before the CDR3 boundary, so the rest is inferred from the germline J gene. V usage is TRBV9 and J usage is TRBJ2-7, with TRBD2 identical over 8 bases. The germline gives CDR1 SGDLS, CDR2 YYNGEE. V was clipped by 0 bases and J by 5 bases; unmatched bases: 16. The CDR3 runs to 18 residues. The DNA read from the CDR3 is TGTGCCAGCAGCGTAGTGGTTGCGGGAGGACCTTTAATCCACGAG. It yields the protein CASSVVVAGGPLIHE. The full CDR3 sequence reads CASSVVVAGGPLIHEQYF.

In its sample, this clone was seen many times. The read ends 3 residues early relative to the CDR3; the germline J gene fills the gap. The V gene is TRBV7-2, the J gene TRBJ1-6, with 10 nucleotides matching TRBD1. There are 15 residues in the CDR3. V lost 3 bases to trimming and J lost 9 bases; unmatched junction nucleotides: 5. CDR1 and CDR2 from the germline V gene are SGHTA and FQGNSA. CDR3 DNA, as far as it was read: TGTGCCAGCAGCTTCCGGGACAGGGGTGGTTCACCC. Protein: CASSFRDRGGSP. The full CDR3 protein is CASSFRDRGGSPLHF. Filled out from reference TRBV7-2 and TRBJ1-6, the complete variable domain reads GAGVSQSPSNKVTEKGKDVELRCDPISGHTALYWYRQSLGQGLEFLIYFQGNSAPDKSGLPSDRFSAERTGGSVSTLTIQRTQQEDSAVYLCASSFRDRGGSPLHFGNGTRLTVT.

This clone was observed at least ten times. The sequenced part of the CDR3 DNA is TGTGCCAGCAGCTCCAACAGGGGTGCCGGGGAG. This encodes CASSSNRGAGE. The CDR3, in full, reads CASSSNRGAGELFF. The chain recombines TRBV7-9 with TRBJ2-2; 7 bases fit TRBD1. The read gets to within 3 residues of the CDR3 end, and the germline J gene fills in the rest. CDR3 length equals 14 residues. Germline CDR1 is SEHNR and CDR2 is FQNEAQ (reference sequence). Germline trimming cut 4 bases from V and 6 bases from J; bases unmatched to any gene: 5.

The sample holds many counts of this clone. The CDR3 extends 3 residues past the end of the read, so its final part is completed from the germline J gene. The chain has TRBV6-2 or TRBV6-3 and TRBJ2-4; no clear D gene. V dropped 5 bases and J dropped 2 bases, with 13 bases sitting between them. This CDR3 contains 15 residues. Per the germline V gene, CDR1 is MNHEY and CDR2 is SVGEGT. CDR3 in amino acids: CASSTIGPTKNIQYF. The DNA read from the CDR3 is TGTGCCAGCAGTACTATCGGCCCGACCAAAAACATT.

This clone appeared many times. The missing CDR3 end, 3 residues past where the read stops, is filled in from the germline J gene. V and J are TRBV6-2 or TRBV6-3 and TRBJ1-2; the match to TRBD1 covers 7 bases. CDR1 is MNHEY, CDR2 SVGEGT, per germline. The CDR3 sequence is 13 residues long. V was pared by 3 bases and J by 7 bases, with 5 bases of the junction left unmatched. The covered CDR3 bases are TGTGCCAGCAGTTATACGACAGGGACTGGC. Its protein product is CASSYTTGTG. The full CDR3 reads CASSYTTGTGYTF.

The sample holds many counts of this clone. The read is 3 residues too short to cover the CDR3 end, so that end is filled in from the germline J gene. The chain combines TRBV6-2 or TRBV6-3 with TRBJ1-5, with D unclear. This CDR3 is 12 amino acids long. Trimming stripped 7 bases from V and 5 bases from J, with 9 bases between. Germline V gene data show CDR1 as MNHEY and CDR2 as SVGEGT. The CDR3 DNA, read in part, is TGTGCCAGCAATCTCGGGTATCAGCCC. It codes for CASNLGYQP. The whole CDR3 sequence reads CASNLGYQPQHF.

This clone was detected many times. The read finishes 3 residues shy of the CDR3 end, and the germline J gene is used to complete it. The chain is built from TRBV5-4 and TRBJ1-1; weak D call: TRBD1 (5 bases). This CDR3 has 16 amino acids. The ends were cut back, 0 bases at V and 5 bases at J, with 17 bases in the middle. Germline lookup yields CDR1 SGHNT and CDR2 YYREEE (reference sequence). CDR3 DNA, as far as it was read: TGTGCCAGCAGCTTGGGAGGGGACTGGGCCCTAACTGAA. Its protein product is CASSLGGDWALTE. The CDR3, in full, reads CASSLGGDWALTEAFF.

This clone was counted ten times or more. The sequence runs out 3 residues before the end of the CDR3; the remainder is reconstructed from the germline J gene. This chain uses TRBV4-2 with TRBJ2-7, with TRBD2 matching 11 bases. Trimming cost V 0 bases and J 5 bases; bases outside gene matches: 6. The CDR3 has 16 amino acids. The V gene's germline CDR1 is LGHNA and CDR2 YNFKEQ. The CDR3 bases that were read are TGTGCCAGCAGCCAAGATAGCGGGGGGGCCTTGGACGAG. Translated, it gives CASSQDSGGALDE. The complete CDR3 protein is CASSQDSGGALDEQYF.

A few counts support this clone. The CDR3 is cut off 3 residues early in the read; its end comes from the germline J gene. The chain combines TRBV7-9 with TRBJ1-2, with TRBD1 identical over 9 bases. CDR3 length: 14 amino acids. CDR1 is SEHNR and CDR2 is FQNEAQ in the germline V gene (reference sequence). CDR3 region: CASSLGTGPYDYTF. CDR3 bases read: TGTGCCAGCAGCTTGGGGACAGGGCCCTACGAC.

This clone was seen at least ten times. Coverage ceases 3 residues before the CDR3 finishes, and the germline J gene fills in the end. V is TRBV14 and J is TRBJ2-3; D might be TRBD2 (6 bases). V shed 4 bases and J shed 6 bases, with 20 bases lying between them. This CDR3 spans 16 amino acids. The V gene's germline CDR1 is SGHDN and CDR2 FVKESK. The sequenced CDR3 bases are TGTGCCAGCAGCCGCTCCGGGGGTCATACCTCGGATACG. It codes for CASSRSGGHTSDT. In full, the CDR3 reads CASSRSGGHTSDTQYF.

Many counts were recorded for this clone. The CDR3 end lies 3 residues beyond the end of the read and is filled in from the germline J gene. The chain carries TRBV27 and TRBJ2-3, with TRBD1 as a possible D gene (5 bases). Germline V gives CDR1 MNHEY, CDR2 SMNVEV (reference sequence). The CDR3 has 14 amino acids. Trimming took off 7 bases at V and 4 bases at J, with 15 bases between the two ends. CDR3 in amino acids: CASTQAGQADTQYF. The CDR3 DNA, read in part, is TGTGCCAGCACACAGGCAGGGCAAGCAGATACG.